This T cell receptor (beta chain) was documented in a study of T cell responses to AZD1222 COVID-19 vaccine (dated by TCRdb to 2020 to 2022). A note on the overall study: TCR sequencing was performed for roughly 250 trial participants, of whom some 200 were given two doses of AZD1222 and some 25 were given two doses of MenACWY control vaccine. Trial participants were enrolled into age subgroups of 18-55, 56-69 and 70-plus years, which contained approximately 150, 30 and 60 TCR-sequenced participants, respectively.

On the study overall, not on this receptor specifically: Because no day 14 peak-response samples were available, the repertoires could be characterized only after the peak T cell response. The vaccine-associated CD4 TCRs covered the entire spike protein, and the dominant responses fell in regions 160-218 and 743-854. Conclusions about previously exposed vaccinees were limited because only a handful of AZD1222 recipients were SARS-CoV-2 seropositive at baseline. In the small 56-69-year group, the increase in depth fell short of significance, most likely because of low power. Epitopes outside the regions mutated in the B.1.351 and B.1.1.7 variants were reportedly recognized by nearly half of the unique spike-specific TCRs. A significant rise in spike-specific TCR breadth and depth was observed after two AZD1222 doses relative to day 0 and relative to MenACWY recipients. Participants were mostly white British, with more females than males. The authors suggested clonal diversity may have been underestimated.

About this clone: Its antigen is not yet known. Qualities for individual bases were not recorded, and no much larger clone is one base off.

The CDR3 sequence holds 13 residues, the cysteine and phenylalanine included. The retained sequence is limited to the CDR3, 39 bases, with the frame set at the first base. According to the germline V gene (reference sequence), CDR1 reads SGHAT and CDR2 reads FQDESV. The germline V and J ends show losses of 5 bases and 8 bases respectively, and no gene match explains 6 bases of the junction. Explained via the paper, the time point label denotes: baseline before first vaccination. The label giving this sample's treatment or condition can be read as: meningococcal conjugate vaccine given as trial control. Vaccinee samples were obtained from the UK trials COV001 and COV002, which included a single-blind randomized controlled phase 2/3 trial of AZD1222 (ChAdOx1 nCoV-19) in healthy adults. Trial participant PBMC samples were collected at day 0 and day 28 after the second dose for TCRbeta chain sequencing.

The CDR3 regions of human TCRbeta chains were analyzed by immunosequencing. As for how the authors treated the data: TCRs in the repertoires were matched against a reference library of SARS-CoV-2-specific TCRs that had been generated with the MIRA antigen-specificity platform. Breadth was defined as the fraction of unique TCRs that were SARS-CoV-2-associated. Depth was defined as the fraction of total T cells that were SARS-CoV-2-associated. Each spike-specific TCR was assigned to its reactive spike region and to a CD4 or CD8 class using the MIRA data. Log10-transformed breadth and depth values were compared by one-way ANOVA with Sidak's multiple comparisons tests. Imported from immuneACCESS, the table was reduced by TCRdb to in-frame sequences with V and J called. These copies leave out some clones; in studies compared against another copy, an unresolved V gene accounts for under half, and the cause of the remainder is not known. Clone size and V and J calls were adopted from that table, with D and trimming inferred from the DNA. The sample yields about 86,000 clones; around 88% were counted once. The ten largest clones represent about 9.3% of the sample.

This chain joins TRBV11-1 to TRBJ2-1, with TRBD2 matching 7 junction bases. Source: peripheral blood, taken on day 0 of MenACWY control vaccination. The TCR comes from an adult in good health. CDR3 region: CASSKGSGDEQFF. At the DNA level, the sequence is TGTGCCAGCAGCAAAGGAAGCGGGGATGAGCAGTTCTTC. Reference TRBV11-1 and TRBJ2-1 genes cover what lies past the CDR3, so the full variable domain is EAEVAQSPRYKITEKSQAVAFWCDPISGHATLYWYRQILGQGPELLVQFQDESVVDDSQLPKDRFSAERLKGVDSTLKIQPAELGDSAMYLCASSKGSGDEQFFGPGTRLTVL.